These T cell receptor beta chains were read from a single sample in a study of beta chain features in type 1 diabetes. Profiled with immunoSEQ multiplex PCR; TCRdb holds only in-frame clones, not every one. The table lists hundreds of thousands of clones, less than 20% of them singletons. Sequenced sample: naive CD4+ T cells from blood. The receptors come from a man aged 18 to 30 in good health. CDR3s include the opening cysteine and the closing phenylalanine or tryptophan. A D gene is named only where the DNA matches it firmly. The listing skips clone size in some rows; elsewhere it reads once, few, many or a size class.

size	V	D	J	DNA	CDR3
few	TRBV29-1	NA	TRBJ1-3	TGCAGCGTGGGACGGGACTCTGGAAACACCATATATTTT	CSVGRDSGNTIYF
once	TRBV19	NA	TRBJ2-7	TGTGCCAGTAGTATCGAAAGGCTGGGTACTTACGAGCAGTACTTC	CASSIERLGTYEQYF
few	TRBV4-3	NA	TRBJ2-5	TGCGCCAGCAGCCAAGATAAAACAGCACAAGAGACCCAGTACTTC	CASSQDKTAQETQYF
few	TRBV5-1	NA	TRBJ1-1	TGCGCCAGCAGCTTGAATGCGGGATTCATCAGTGAAGCTTTCTTT	CASSLNAGFISEAFF
NA	TRBV28	NA	TRBJ1-5	TGTGCCAGCAGTTTATCCGGGGCCGGGCCCCAGCATTTT	CASSLSGAGPQHF
few	TRBV19	NA	TRBJ2-3	TGTGCCAGTAGTAGGACACAACTCGCCGGTACGCAGTATTTT	CASSRTQLAGTQYF
NA	TRBV7-9	NA	TRBJ2-7	TGTGCCAGCAGCTTAGCGACCGACAGTCAGTGGTACTTC	CASSLATDSQWYF
NA	TRBV5-4	NA	TRBJ1-1	TGTGCCAGCAGCTTGGGCAGAACTATGAACACTGAAGCTTTCTTT	CASSLGRTMNTEAFF
few	TRBV7-9	TRBD1	TRBJ1-1	TGTGCCAGCAGCCCAAGACAGGGGTTGAACACTGAAGCTTTCTTT	CASSPRQGLNTEAFF
NA	TRBV7-3	NA	TRBJ2-7	TGTGGCACGCAGGACTTCTCCTACGAGCAGTACTTC	CGTQDFSYEQYF
NA	TRBV5-1	NA	TRBJ1-1	TGCGCCAGCAGCTTGACCGGCCTCGAAGCTTTCTTT	CASSLTGLEAFF
NA	TRBV28	NA	TRBJ2-7	TGTGCCAGCAGTGCCGCCACCGGGAACGAGCAGTACTTC	CASSAATGNEQYF
NA	TRBV25-1	NA	TRBJ2-7	TGTGCCAGCAGTTTACCCGGACATTACGAGCAGTACTTC	CASSLPGHYEQYF
few	TRBV7-9	NA	TRBJ1-1	TGTGCCAGCAGCATGACAGTGAACACTGAAGCTTTCTTT	CASSMTVNTEAFF
NA	TRBV18	NA	TRBJ2-1	TGTGCCAGCTCACCACCGGCAGGGGACTCCTACAATGAGCAGTTCTTC	CASSPPAGDSYNEQFF
NA	TRBV28	NA	TRBJ1-1	TGTGCCAGCAGTTTATTCCTCAGCACTGAAGCTTTCTTT	CASSLFLSTEAFF
NA	TRBV30	NA	TRBJ2-3	TGTGCCTCCTCAACAGGGACGGTCGCAGATACGCAGTATTTT	CASSTGTVADTQYF
NA	TRBV27	TRBD1	TRBJ1-2	TGTGCCAGCAGTTTATCTTGGGACAGGGCCCTCTATGGCTACACCTTC	CASSLSWDRALYGYTF
NA	TRBV11-2	NA	TRBJ2-7	TGTGCCAGCAGCTTAAGCTCGGGACACATATACGAGCAGTACTTC	CASSLSSGHIYEQYF
few	TRBV5-1	TRBD2	TRBJ2-7	TGCGCCAGCAGCTTGAGAACTAGCGGGAGTGATTCCTACGAGCAGTACTTC	CASSLRTSGSDSYEQYF
few	TRBV7-2	NA	TRBJ2-3	TGTGCCAGCAGCCCCGGGCCAGGGGTCTCAGATACGCAGTATTTT	CASSPGPGVSDTQYF
NA	TRBV4-3	TRBD1	TRBJ1-1	TGCGCCAGCAGCCAAGACTCGGGTGGACAGGGGGGCGTGAACACTGAAGCTTTCTTT	CASSQDSGGQGGVNTEAFF
NA	TRBV19	NA	TRBJ2-4	TGTGCCAGTAGTAGGGGACGGATAGCCAAAAACATTCAGTACTTC	CASSRGRIAKNIQYF
NA	TRBV29-1	NA	TRBJ2-1	TGCAGCACAAACGGGGGCCGAATTACCAATGAGCAGTTCTTC	CSTNGGRITNEQFF
NA	TRBV2	NA	TRBJ1-5	TGTGCCAGCAGTGAAGGGTGGCAGGGCGGTCAGCCCCAGCATTTT	CASSEGWQGGQPQHF
NA	TRBV5-6	NA	TRBJ1-6	TGTGCCAGCAGCTTTGGAAACTATAATTCACCCCTCCACTTT	CASSFGNYNSPLHF
few	TRBV14	TRBD1	TRBJ2-7	TGTGCCAGCAGCCCGAACAGGGGGCGCATCACCTACGAGCAGTACTTC	CASSPNRGRITYEQYF
NA	TRBV10-3	NA	TRBJ1-2	TGTGCCAGCAGTTCACAGGGATGGGATGGCTACACCTTC	CASSSQGWDGYTF
NA	TRBV5-4	NA	TRBJ1-1	TGTGCCAGCAGCGCACTGACAGTGAACACTGAAGCTTTCTTT	CASSALTVNTEAFF
NA	TRBV7-2	NA	TRBJ2-6	TGTGCCAGCAGCTTCGCCCGGGGACAAGGGGCGATCGGGGCCAACGTCCTGACTTTC	CASSFARGQGAIGANVLTF
NA	TRBV7-9	NA	TRBJ2-2	TGTGCCAGCAGCTTAGATGGGACGACCACCGGGGAGCTGTTTTTT	CASSLDGTTTGELFF
few	TRBV27	NA	TRBJ2-2	TGTGCCAGCAGTCCCCGACGATCCGGAGGCCGCGGGGAGCTGTTTTTT	CASSPRRSGGRGELFF
NA	TRBV4-1	NA	TRBJ1-1	TGCGCCAGCAGCCAAGATCTTTCGAGAAACGTTAACACTGAAGCTTTCTTT	CASSQDLSRNVNTEAFF
NA	TRBV2	NA	TRBJ2-7	TGTGCCAGCAGCGCCATTCCGGAGATCCACGAGCAGTACTTC	CASSAIPEIHEQYF
NA	TRBV18	TRBD1	TRBJ1-2	TGTGCCAGCTCACCATTGGGACAGGGTGTCGACTACACCTTC	CASSPLGQGVDYTF
NA	TRBV4-3	NA	TRBJ2-3	TGCGCCAGCAGCCAAGTGAGCGGGAGCACAGATACGCAGTATTTT	CASSQVSGSTDTQYF
few	TRBV15	TRBD1	TRBJ1-2	TGTGCCACCAGCAGAGTGTACGGGACAGGGTTGCTCTTCGACTATGGCTACACCTTC	CATSRVYGTGLLFDYGYTF
NA	TRBV10-3	TRBD2	TRBJ2-7	TGTGCCATCAGTGACCGGCGGGAGGGGGCCTACGAGCAGTACTTC	CAISDRREGAYEQYF
NA	TRBV7-9	NA	TRBJ1-1	TGTGCCAGCAGCTTAGGGACAGAAGCTTTCTTT	CASSLGTEAFF
NA	TRBV11-2	NA	TRBJ2-7	TGTGCCAGCAGCTTGCCCAAGTTGACCCTCTACGAGCAGTACTTC	CASSLPKLTLYEQYF
few	TRBV25-1	NA	TRBJ2-1	TGTGCCAGCAGTGAATATGGAAAGGGGAACCATGAGCAGTTCTTC	CASSEYGKGNHEQFF
few	TRBV6-1	NA	TRBJ2-7	TGTGCCAGTGGGGTAAGCTCCTACGAGCAGTACTTC	CASGVSSYEQYF
NA	TRBV18	NA	TRBJ2-5	TGTGCCAGCTCACCAATCAGTCAGGGTCGGCGAGAGACCCAGTACTTC	CASSPISQGRRETQYF
NA	TRBV28	TRBD1	TRBJ1-5	TGTGCCAGCAAGCCGGGACAGGGGGATCCAGATCAGCCCCAGCATTTT	CASKPGQGDPDQPQHF
few	TRBV2	NA	TRBJ2-1	TGTGCCAGCAGTGGGCGTGGAGGGCAGGATGAGCAGTTCTTC	CASSGRGGQDEQFF
NA	TRBV7-9	TRBD2	TRBJ2-1	TGTGCCAGCAGCACCCCCCACATACTAGCGGGGGCATACAATGAGCAGTTCTTC	CASSTPHILAGAYNEQFF
NA	TRBV9	NA	TRBJ2-1	TGTGCCAGCAGCGTAAGCCCCTCTTCCGCGCACCCCAACTATGATGAGCAGTTCTTC	CASSVSPSSAHPNYDEQFF
NA	TRBV28	TRBD1	TRBJ2-7	TGTGCCAGCAGTCCGGGACAGGCGGCTAACGAGCAGTACTTC	CASSPGQAANEQYF
NA	TRBV19	TRBD1	TRBJ2-7	TGTGCCAGTAGTACCGGGACAGGGGGATACGAGCAGTACTTC	CASSTGTGGYEQYF
few	TRBV25-1	NA	TRBJ1-3	TGTGCCAGCAGTGAATTGTGGGACACCGCTGGAAACACCATATATTTT	CASSELWDTAGNTIYF
NA	TRBV10-3	TRBD2	TRBJ2-2	TGTGCCATCTCTAAAAGCGGGGCTAAAACCGGGGAGCTGTTTTTT	CAISKSGAKTGELFF
NA	TRBV4-2	NA	TRBJ2-6	TGTGCCAGCAGCCAAGATCCTGGGGCCAACGTCCTGACTTTC	CASSQDPGANVLTF
few	TRBV18	TRBD1	TRBJ1-3	TGTGCCAGCTCATCTTTTTTCGCCCGGACAGGGGGATCCTCTGGAAACACCATATATTTT	CASSSFFARTGGSSGNTIYF
NA	TRBV18	TRBD2	TRBJ2-7	TGTGCCAGCTCACCAGGACTAGCTCTCGAGCAGTACTTC	CASSPGLALEQYF
many	TRBV10-3	NA	TRBJ1-1	TGTGCCACCGGTCTGAACACTGAAGCTTTCTTT	CATGLNTEAFF
few	TRBV18	TRBD1	TRBJ2-7	TGTGCCAGCTCACTTGTAGCACAGGGGGACTCCTACGAGCAGTACTTC	CASSLVAQGDSYEQYF
NA	TRBV18	NA	TRBJ1-2	TGTGCCAGCTCACCACGAGAGGGCTACACCTTC	CASSPREGYTF
NA	TRBV28	TRBD1	TRBJ1-5	TGTGCCAGCAGTTTGGGAGGGGGCAGAGGCAATCAGCCCCAGCATTTT	CASSLGGGRGNQPQHF
NA	TRBV7-9	TRBD2	TRBJ2-1	TGTGCCAGCAGGCTAGCGGGAGGTTATGCTGGAGAGCAGTTCTTC	CASRLAGGYAGEQFF